Each of the 14 T cell receptor beta chains below was sequenced from the same sample in a study of blood T cell repertoires in COVID-19. Method: immunoSEQ multiplex PCR; TCRdb's copy keeps in-frame clones and lacks some. The data contain about 180,000 clones, over 75% of them singletons. Sequencing was done on a sample of peripheral blood. The receptors originated from a human donor with active or convalescent COVID-19. The donor label of this sample is uncertain.

The rearrangement links TRBV10-3 to TRBJ1-2; weak D call: TRBD1 (5 bases). Germline V lookup: CDR1 ENHRY, CDR2 SYGVKD. V was cut by 3 bases and J by 3 bases, with 5 bases left in between. The CDR3 is 12 residues long. The CDR3 coding sequence is TGTGCCATCAGTGAAGGGGACTATGGCTACACCTTC. Its translation is CAISEGDYGYTF.

The rearrangement uses TRBV30 and TRBJ1-2; D possibly corresponds to TRBD1 (6 bases). There are 15 residues in the CDR3. Per germline, CDR1 GTSNPN and CDR2 SVGIG (reference sequence). Trimming removed 2 bases from V and 8 bases from J, with 21 bases in between. The CDR3 bases are TGTGCCTGGAGTTCCGGGACACCCGCCCGGAAGGGCTACACCTTC. Its translation: CAWSSGTPARKGYTF.

CDR3 region: CASSLGISQETQYF. DNA for the CDR3: TGTGCCAGCAGCTTGGGAATCAGTCAAGAGACCCAGTACTTC. The chain uses TRBV5-4 and TRBJ2-5; D call uncertain. Germline CDR1 and CDR2: SGHNT and YYREEE (reference sequence). The CDR3 is made up of 14 amino acids. V lost 0 bases to trimming and J lost 2 bases, with 8 bases between them.

This clone was seen at least ten times. The sample has other DNA sequences that encode this CDR3 too. The V gene is TRBV28, the J gene TRBJ2-5, with 9 bases aligning to TRBD2. The CDR3 contains 14 residues. Germline CDR1 MDHEN, CDR2 SYDVKM. Trimming removed 3 bases from V and 2 bases from J; junction bases left unmatched: 1. CDR3 DNA: TGTGCCAGCAGTTTGGCGGGGGGGCAAGAGACCCAGTACTTC. Amino acid sequence: CASSLAGGQETQYF. Drawing the rest from reference TRBV28 and TRBJ2-5, the complete variable domain is DVKVTQSSRYLVKRTGEKVFLECVQDMDHENMFWYRQDPGLGLRLIYFSYDVKMKEKGDIPEGYSVSREKKERFSLILESASTNQTSMYLCASSLAGGQETQYFGPGTRLLVL.

This rearrangement joins TRBV28 to TRBJ1-1; D perhaps matches TRBD1 (6 bases). Trimming left V 5 bases short and J 1 base short, with 17 bases between. This CDR3 has 16 residues. Germline CDR1 and CDR2: MDHEN and SYDVKM. Here the CDR3 reads CASSAVVTGPNTEAFF. As DNA, the CDR3 is TGTGCCAGCAGTGCCGTAGTTACAGGGCCGAACACTGAAGCTTTCTTT.

This clone was observed once. This chain joins TRBV13 and TRBJ2-1; 12 bases are shared with TRBD2. The V gene end was trimmed by 3 bases and the J gene end by 10 bases; junction bases not matched to a gene: 7. CDR3 size: 15 residues. CDR1 and CDR2 (germline): PRHDT, FYEKMQ (reference sequence). The CDR3: CASSLASGGAREQFF. Here the CDR3 DNA reads TGTGCCAGCAGCTTGGCTAGCGGGGGGGCCCGCGAGCAGTTCTTC.

The chain uses TRBV4-1 and TRBJ2-7; D perhaps matches TRBD2 (6 bases). Trimming removed 2 bases at V and 2 bases at J, with 16 bases between. Germline assignment: CDR1 MGHRA and CDR2 YSYEKL. CDR3 size: 16 residues. Written as DNA, the CDR3 is TGCGCCAGCAGCCAACTAATTGGGACTGGAGCCTACGAGCAGTACTTC. Amino acid sequence: CASSQLIGTGAYEQYF.

The chain carries TRBV4-1 and TRBJ1-1; a possible D gene is TRBD1 (5 bases). Germline values: CDR1 MGHRA, CDR2 YSYEKL. The CDR3 loop spans 15 amino acids. V lost 1 base and J lost 3, with 12 bases in between. The CDR3: CASSQVRQGYTEAFF. CDR3 in DNA: TGCGCCAGCAGCCAAGTTCGCCAGGGCTACACTGAAGCTTTCTTT.

The chain employs TRBV9 and TRBJ1-2, with 7 bases that match TRBD1. The V gene's germline CDR1 is SGDLS and CDR2 YYNGEE. The CDR3 is 14 amino acids. With 0 bases clipped from V and 3 bases from J, the junction kept 2 bases outside the gene matches. CDR3 DNA sequence: TGTGCCAGCAGCGTAGACCAGGGGGACTATGGCTACACCTTC. This sequence encodes CASSVDQGDYGYTF.

The chain carries TRBV12-3 or TRBV12-4 and TRBJ2-1, with 10 nucleotides matching TRBD2. CDR3 size: 13 residues. The J segment lost 7 bases and the V segment lost 5 bases, leaving 2 bases of the junction unmatched. CDR3 region: CASSPSGRNEQFF. CDR3 in DNA: TGTGCCAGCAGTCCTAGCGGGAGAAATGAGCAGTTCTTC.

The J gene is TRBJ2-7, the V gene TRBV15; 10 bases match TRBD1. After removal of 5 bases from V and 5 bases from J, the junction contained 9 bases not matched to a gene. The CDR3 spans 15 residues. From germline, CDR1 is LNHNV and CDR2 YYDKDF (reference sequence). CDR3 coding DNA: TGTGCCACCAGCGTCCCCGAGACAGGGGGCGACGAGCAGTACTTC. Its translation: CATSVPETGGDEQYF.

The chain has TRBV11-2 and TRBJ2-5; 10 bases match TRBD1. This CDR3 spans 15 amino acids. V shed 6 bases, J shed 5 bases, and the junction held 9 bases outside the gene matches. The germline V gene has CDR1 SGHAT and CDR2 FQNNGV. The CDR3 DNA follows: TGTGCCAGCAGACGCACCGGGACAGGGGTTGAGACCCAGTACTTC. It is translated as CASRRTGTGVETQYF.

The V and J genes are TRBV28 and TRBJ2-3; 11 nucleotides align to TRBD2. Trimming took 6 bases from V and 6 from J; bases not matched to a gene: 11. The length of the CDR3 is 16 residues. Per the germline V gene, CDR1 is MDHEN and CDR2 is SYDVKM. CDR3 DNA sequence: TGTGCCAGCAGCCGAACTAGCGGGGGAGGGATGGATACGCAGTATTTT. Its protein product is CASSRTSGGGMDTQYF.

The V call is TRBV7-2, the J call TRBJ1-5, with a possible D match to TRBD1 (6 bases). The CDR3 is made up of 14 amino acids. Germline V gives CDR1 SGHTA, CDR2 FQGNSA. The V end was cut by 4 bases, the J end by 4 bases, with 11 bases between. This CDR3 is CASSSGTLNQPQHF. CDR3 in DNA: TGTGCCAGCAGCTCCGGGACACTAAATCAGCCCCAGCATTTT.